The 23 T cell receptor beta chains below come from one sample, sequenced in a study of Graves' ophthalmopathy and Graves' hyperthyroidism. The TCR beta CDR3 regions underwent amplification from RNA transcripts. RT-PCR was first run with HTBI primers, then multiplex PCR in a second round. TCRdb passed the multiplex PCR reads through MiXCR, listing each CDR3 protein once. This sample has about 1.1 million distinct CDR3 sequences, with about 35% found just once. The specimen sequenced was peripheral blood or thyroid tissue (not recorded which). The receptors were sampled from an adult man with Graves' hyperthyroidism.

In this sample, this clonotype turned up a few times. V and J are TRBV5-5 and TRBJ2-5, with D possibly being TRBD2 (6 bases). V lost 4 bases and J lost 2, with 12 bases in between. Germline V gene lookup returns CDR1 SGHKS and CDR2 YYEKEE (reference sequence). The CDR3 is made up of 14 amino acids. As DNA, the CDR3 is TGTGCCAGCAGCCAGCACGGGGGTCAAGAGACCCAGTACTTC. This gives the protein CASSQHGGQETQYF.

This clonotype was detected ten times or more. The chain links TRBV7-9 to TRBJ1-1, with D possibly being TRBD1 (5 bases). Between the trimmed V and J ends, which lost 6 bases and 5 bases, there was a span of 10 bases. CDR1 is SEHNR and CDR2 is FQNEAQ in the germline V gene (reference sequence). This CDR3 has 12 amino acids. The DNA of the CDR3 is TGTGCCAGCAGACTACAGGATACTGAAGCTTTCTTT. It specifies CASRLQDTEAFF.

This clonotype was seen once. The chain has TRBV10-1 and TRBJ2-1; 14 bases map to TRBD2. J gave up 9 bases and V 8 bases, and 6 bases lay outside the gene matches. Per germline, CDR1 WNHNN and CDR2 SYGVQD (reference sequence). CDR3 length: 14 amino acids. The CDR3 DNA reads TGCGCCAGCTCTAGACTAGCGGGGGGGAGTGAGCAGTTCTTC. Amino acid sequence: CASSRLAGGSEQFF.

The sample holds a few counts of this clonotype. The junction differs from germline at one of its ends, possibly a read error. The rearrangement uses TRBV7-9 and TRBJ1-3; D call uncertain. Per the germline V gene, CDR1 is SEHNR and CDR2 is FQNEAQ (reference sequence). CDR3 length equals 15 residues. The CDR3 reads CAGSLGRGSGNTIYF. The CDR3 DNA is TGTGCCGGCAGCTTAGGGAGAGGCTCTGGAAACACCATATATTTT.

This clonotype was seen ten or more times. The chain combines TRBV20-1 with TRBJ1-5, with D maybe TRBD1 (5 bases). This CDR3 has 15 residues. CDR1 is DFQATT, CDR2 SNEGSKA, per germline (reference sequence). V was trimmed by 6 bases and J by 2 bases, leaving 17 bases between them. CDR3 amino acids: CSAPGGPSGNQPQHF. The CDR3 region has the DNA TGCAGTGCCCCGGGGGGACCTAGCGGCAATCAGCCCCAGCATTTT.

This clonotype was detected only a few times. The rearrangement joins TRBV6-5 to TRBJ1-2; D might be TRBD1 (6 bases). Germline V lookup: CDR1 MNHEY, CDR2 SVGAGI. This CDR3 has 14 amino acids. Trimming stripped 7 bases from V and 5 bases from J, with 17 bases between. CDR3 sequence: CASNGMGAEYGYTF. CDR3 DNA sequence: TGTGCCAGCAACGGAATGGGGGCGGAATATGGCTACACCTTC.

The CDR3 loop is CASSLELPSPLHF. Here the CDR3 DNA reads TGTGCCAGCAGCTTGGAGCTGCCTTCACCCCTCCACTTT. The V and J genes are TRBV7-9 and TRBJ1-6; D uncertain. The CDR3 spans 13 residues. With 3 bases removed from V and 9 bases from J, the gap between germline ends came to 9 bases. CDR1 is SEHNR and CDR2 is FQNEAQ in the germline V gene (reference sequence).

The CDR3 DNA is TGCAGTGCCAGGGACGACGGCGAAGGGGATTGGGGCTACACCTTC. It codes for CSARDDGEGDWGYTF. V is TRBV20-1 and J is TRBJ1-2; maybe TRBD1 (5 bases). CDR3 length equals 15 residues. Between the trimmed V and J ends, which lost 6 bases and 8 bases, there was a span of 25 bases. Germline V gene lookup returns CDR1 DFQATT and CDR2 SNEGSKA (reference sequence).

The V and J genes are TRBV2 and TRBJ1-4, with 10 bases that match TRBD1. The germline V gene encodes CDR1 SNHLY and CDR2 FYNNEI. CDR3 length: 15 amino acids. V lost 3 bases and J lost 8; bases outside the gene matches: 6. The CDR3 region is CASSDSGTGAEKLFF. The CDR3 nucleotides read TGTGCCAGCAGTGATTCCGGGACAGGGGCCGAAAAACTGTTTTTT.

The chain's CDR3 is CASSLAGTGAEAFF. The CDR3 nucleotides read TGCGCCAGCAGCTTGGCCGGGACAGGCGCTGAAGCTTTCTTT. The V gene is TRBV5-1, the J gene TRBJ1-1, with TRBD1 matching over 8 bases. This CDR3 has 14 amino acids. CDR1 and CDR2 (germline): SGHRS, YFSETQ. The J segment lost 6 bases and the V segment lost 0 bases, leaving 4 bases of the junction unmatched.

The chain carries TRBV4-1 and TRBJ1-5; D perhaps matches TRBD1 (5 bases). Germline V gives CDR1 MGHRA, CDR2 YSYEKL. CDR3 size: 17 residues. The V gene lost 3 bases and the J gene lost 0 bases, with 15 bases spanning the gap. CDR3 region: CASSHPGTAYSNQPQHF. The CDR3 nucleotides read TGCGCCAGCAGCCATCCCGGGACGGCTTATAGCAATCAGCCCCAGCATTTT.

This clonotype came up many times. The chain combines TRBV19 with TRBJ1-5, with D possibly TRBD1 on 6 matching bases. The CDR3 length is 14 residues. Germline V gives CDR1 LNHDA, CDR2 SQIVND (reference sequence). V was trimmed by 5 bases and J by 3 bases, leaving 11 bases between them. The CDR3 DNA reads as TGTGCCAGTAGTCCTCGGGGGGCCAATCAGCCCCAGCATTTT. This translates into CASSPRGANQPQHF.

In DNA, the CDR3 is TGTGCCAGCAGCTTAGGACCAGGGGGCACCTATGGCTACACCTTC. This sequence encodes CASSLGPGGTYGYTF. The chain couples TRBV11-2 to TRBJ1-2; TRBD1 matches at 8 bases. This CDR3 region has 15 residues. Looked up from germline, CDR1 is SGHAT and CDR2 is FQNNGV. V was pared by 1 base and J by 4 bases, with 5 bases of the junction left unmatched. Using reference TRBV11-2 and TRBJ1-2 for the parts outside the CDR3, the full variable domain is EAGVAQSPRYKIIEKRQSVAFWCNPISGHATLYWYQQILGQGPKLLIQFQNNGVVDDSQLPKDRFSAERLKGVDSTLKIQPAKLEDSAVYLCASSLGPGGTYGYTFGSGTRLTVV.

With respect to this clonotype: A much bigger clone sits one base away, suggesting this may be a read error. The V gene is TRBV6-5, the J gene TRBJ2-5; TRBD2 matches at 8 bases. The CDR3 contains 13 residues. After removal of 5 bases from V and 5 bases from J, the junction contained 4 bases not matched to a gene. CDR1 MNHEY and CDR2 SVGAGI come from the germline V gene. Here the CDR3 reads CASSGTRAETQYF. CDR3 bases: TGTGCCAGCAGTGGGACTAGGGCTGAGACCCAGTACTTC.

A single count supports this clonotype. The chain joins TRBV29-1 to TRBJ2-7; 11 nucleotides line up with TRBD1. The CDR3 consists of 14 residues. V lost 7 bases to trimming and J lost 5 bases; unmatched junction nucleotides: 10. Germline lookup yields CDR1 SQVTM and CDR2 ANQGSEA. CDR3 sequence reads: CSGGTGGSRNEQYF. For the CDR3, the DNA is TGCAGCGGCGGGACAGGGGGAAGTCGGAACGAGCAGTACTTC.

This chain uses TRBV12-3 or TRBV12-4 with TRBJ1-5; possible D gene TRBD1, 6 bases. Trimming stripped 2 bases from V and 9 bases from J, with 14 bases between. The CDR3 contains 14 residues. The CDR3 sequence: CASSLSRLRGPQHF. CDR3 coding DNA: TGTGCCAGCAGTTTATCTAGACTCAGGGGGCCCCAGCATTTT.

The chain has TRBV7-9 and TRBJ1-6, with D uncertain. V was clipped by 5 bases and J by 10 bases, with 12 bases between them. Germline V lookup: CDR1 SEHNR, CDR2 FQNEAQ (reference sequence). CDR3 length: 13 residues. The CDR3 here is CASSGQADSPLHF. The DNA of the CDR3 is TGTGCCAGCAGCGGCCAGGCGGACTCACCCCTCCACTTT.

This clonotype was observed a few times. The chain carries TRBV15 and TRBJ1-5; D not certain. V lost 4 bases to trimming and J lost 0 bases, with 19 bases between them. The CDR3 has 18 residues. Germline CDR1 and CDR2: LNHNV and YYDKDF (reference sequence). The CDR3 coding sequence is TGTGCCACCAGCACAGACCGGGCCCTCTCTTATAGCAATCAGCCCCAGCATTTT. Translating gives CATSTDRALSYSNQPQHF.

This sequence joins TRBV6-5 and TRBJ1-3; D not certain. Germline V lookup: CDR1 MNHEY, CDR2 SVGAGI. V shed 6 bases and J shed 4 bases, with 13 bases lying between them. The CDR3 sequence is 14 residues long. CDR3 sequence reads: CASSPMGLGNTIYF. CDR3 in DNA: TGTGCCAGCAGCCCCATGGGTCTAGGAAACACCATATATTTT.

The sample holds many counts of this clonotype. The chain couples TRBV5-5 to TRBJ2-7; 8 nucleotides match TRBD1. The CDR3 is 13 residues long. The germline V gene has CDR1 SGHKS and CDR2 YYEKEE (reference sequence). Trimming took 2 bases from V and 8 from J; bases not matched to a gene: 6. In DNA, the CDR3 is TGTGCCAGCAGCTTCGGACAGGGAGTGAAGCAGTACTTC. Residues: CASSFGQGVKQYF.

About this clonotype itself: This may arise from a read error, as a much more abundant clone is one base away. The chain recombines TRBV2 with TRBJ1-4, with D possibly being TRBD1 (6 bases). The V gene's germline CDR1 is SNHLY and CDR2 FYNNEI. This CDR3 contains 17 residues. V was shortened by 6 bases and J by 2 bases, with 19 bases between the two germline ends. CDR3 DNA: TGTGCCAGCAGCTTAGCGTCGGGGGGGGCGACTAATGAAAAACTGTTTTTT. It yields the protein CASSLASGGATNEKLFF. The full variable domain, its missing parts supplied by reference TRBV2 and TRBJ1-4, is EPEVTQTPSHQVTQMGQEVILRCVPISNHLYFYWYRQILGQKVEFLVSFYNNEISEKSEIFDDQFSVERPDGSNFTLKIRSTKLEDSAMYFCASSLASGGATNEKLFFGSGTQLSVL.

This clonotype was seen a handful of times. The rearrangement links TRBV7-8 to TRBJ2-2; maybe TRBD2 (5 bases). The ends were cut back, 7 bases at V and 1 base at J, with 7 bases in the middle. Germline V CDR1 and CDR2: SGHVS, FQNEAQ. This CDR3 has 13 amino acids. The CDR3 region is CASIEGNTGELFF. DNA of the CDR3: TGTGCCAGCATTGAGGGGAACACCGGGGAGCTGTTTTTT.

This clonotype was picked up many times. The rearrangement links TRBV29-1 to TRBJ2-6, with unresolved D. The CDR3 extends over 14 amino acids. Trimming took 6 bases from V and 4 from J, leaving 13 bases between them. Per germline, CDR1 SQVTM and CDR2 ANQGSEA. The CDR3 nucleotides are TGCAGCGTCTTGGTGGGTGACGGGGCCAACGTCCTGACTTTC. Protein: CSVLVGDGANVLTF.